This TCR beta chain was sequenced during a study of OX40 agonist ivuxolimab in advanced cancers. CDR1 is MDHEN and CDR2 is SYDVKM in the germline V gene. Trimming removed 10 bases from V and 1 base from J; junction bases left unmatched: 6. CDR3 length: 13 residues. The protocol was immunoSEQ multiplex PCR, while the TCRdb copy is restricted to in-frame clones and leaves out a portion. The repertoire consists of around 39,000 clones, with about 81% occurring once and the leading ten covering 22%. In this sample, this clone turned up a few times. The chain joins TRBV28 to TRBJ1-1; TRBD1 aligns across 7 bases. The clonotype comes from an adult with an advanced solid tumor such as melanoma, head and neck, liver or kidney cancer. The sequencing here drew on CD4+ or CD8+ T cells sorted from blood, taken in a trial of the OX40 agonist ivuxolimab. The CDR3 coding sequence is TGTGCCACCACATGGACAGGGAACACTGAAGCTTTCTTT. The encoded protein is CATTWTGNTEAFF.